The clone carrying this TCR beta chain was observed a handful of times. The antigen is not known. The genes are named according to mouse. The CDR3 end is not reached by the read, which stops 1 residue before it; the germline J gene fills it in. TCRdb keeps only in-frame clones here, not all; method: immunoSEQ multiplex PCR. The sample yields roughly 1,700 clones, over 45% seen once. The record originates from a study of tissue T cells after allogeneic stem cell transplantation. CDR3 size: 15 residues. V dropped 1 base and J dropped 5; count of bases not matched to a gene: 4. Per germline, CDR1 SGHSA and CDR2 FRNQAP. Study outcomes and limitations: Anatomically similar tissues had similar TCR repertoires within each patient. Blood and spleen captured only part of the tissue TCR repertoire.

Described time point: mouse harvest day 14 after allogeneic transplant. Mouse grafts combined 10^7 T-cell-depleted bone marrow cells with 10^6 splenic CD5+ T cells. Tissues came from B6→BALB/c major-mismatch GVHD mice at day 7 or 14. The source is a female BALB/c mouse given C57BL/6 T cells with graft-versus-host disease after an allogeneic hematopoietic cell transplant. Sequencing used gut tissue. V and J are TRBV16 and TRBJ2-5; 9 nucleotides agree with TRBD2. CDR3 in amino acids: CASSLVTGGRDTQYF. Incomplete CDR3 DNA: TGTGCAAGCAGCTTAGTCACTGGGGGGAGAGACACCCAGTAC.